Shown below are 6 T cell receptor beta chains from a single sample sequenced in a study of blood T cell repertoires in COVID-19. The assay was immunoSEQ multiplex PCR, and TCRdb's table has in-frame clones only and misses some. The sample holds about 260,000 clones; 80% to 95% are singletons and the top ten take 2% to 3%. Sequenced sample: peripheral blood. The source of these receptors is a person between 18 and 30 years old with COVID-19, enrolled during active disease.

The V call is TRBV27, the J call TRBJ2-2; tentative D call: TRBD1 (6 bases). Between the trimmed V and J ends, which lost 0 bases and 2 bases, there was a span of 10 bases. This CDR3 is built from 16 residues. Germline V gene data show CDR1 as MNHEY and CDR2 as SMNVEV (reference sequence). Here the CDR3 DNA reads TGTGCCAGCAGTTTATCGGGGACATCTAACACCGGGGAGCTGTTTTTT. This gives the protein CASSLSGTSNTGELFF.

The chain carries TRBV6-5 and TRBJ1-5; TRBD1 is a possible D gene (5 bases). V lost 6 bases and J lost 2, with 14 bases in between. CDR3 length: 15 residues. Germline V gene sequence: CDR1 MNHEY, CDR2 SVGAGI. The CDR3 nucleotides are TGTGCCAGCAGCCGGGGGGGATCCGGCAATCAGCCCCAGCATTTT. This translates into CASSRGGSGNQPQHF.

J is TRBJ2-1 and V is TRBV13, with 9 bases fitting TRBD2. V lost 6 bases and J lost 8; bases outside the gene matches: 11. CDR3 length: 15 residues. Germline V gives CDR1 PRHDT, CDR2 FYEKMQ (reference sequence). The CDR3 is CASRAAGGGLDEQFF. The CDR3 DNA sequence: TGTGCCAGCAGGGCGGCGGGAGGGGGTTTGGATGAGCAGTTCTTC.

The chain recombines TRBV9 with TRBJ2-5; 9 positions agree with TRBD1. V dropped 3 bases and J dropped 4; count of bases not matched to a gene: 4. Per the germline V gene, CDR1 is SGDLS and CDR2 is YYNGEE. The CDR3 has 14 residues. In nucleotides, the CDR3 is TGTGCCAGCAGCGCCTTGACAGGGGGAGAGACCCAGTACTTC. It encodes CASSALTGGETQYF.

The chain couples TRBV11-2 to TRBJ1-1; a weak D match, TRBD1 (6 bases). This CDR3 region has 13 residues. V was pared by 5 bases and J by 10 bases, with 17 bases between. The germline CDR1 and CDR2 sequences are SGHAT and FQNNGV. CDR3: CASSQSTGTAAFF. The CDR3, as DNA: TGTGCCAGCAGCCAATCTACAGGGACGGCAGCTTTCTTT.

The CDR3 here is CASSSSMGQGAITEAFF. In nucleotides, the CDR3 is TGCGCCAGCAGCTCGTCTATGGGACAGGGGGCGATAACTGAAGCTTTCTTT. The V gene is TRBV5-1, the J gene TRBJ1-1, with 12 bases fitting TRBD1. Germline CDR1 reads SGHRS; CDR2 reads YFSETQ. V trimming: 3 bases; J trimming: 5 bases; junction bases outside the gene matches: 11. CDR3 size: 17 residues.